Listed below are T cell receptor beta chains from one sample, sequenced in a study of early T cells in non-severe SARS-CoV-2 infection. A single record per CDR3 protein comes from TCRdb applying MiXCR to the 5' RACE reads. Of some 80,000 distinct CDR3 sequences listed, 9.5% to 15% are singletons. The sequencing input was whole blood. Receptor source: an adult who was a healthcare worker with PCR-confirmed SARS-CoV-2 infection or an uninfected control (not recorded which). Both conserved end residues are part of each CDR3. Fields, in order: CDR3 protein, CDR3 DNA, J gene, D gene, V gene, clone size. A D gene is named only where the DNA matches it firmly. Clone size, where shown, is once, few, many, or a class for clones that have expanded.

CDR3 protein: CSVDPNTGELFF; CDR3 DNA: TGCAGCGTTGACCCGAACACCGGGGAGCTGTTTTTT; J gene: TRBJ2-2; D gene: NA; V gene: TRBV29-1; clone size: NA
CDR3 protein: CSVLGQGPGANVLTF; CDR3 DNA: TGCAGCGTGTTAGGACAGGGTCCCGGGGCCAACGTCCTGACTTTC; J gene: TRBJ2-6; D gene: TRBD1; V gene: TRBV29-1; clone size: NA
CDR3 protein: CASSLVLAEGTGELFF; CDR3 DNA: TGTGCCAGCAGCTTAGTACTAGCGGAGGGCACCGGGGAGCTGTTTTTT; J gene: TRBJ2-2; D gene: TRBD2; V gene: TRBV7-6; clone size: NA
CDR3 protein: CSVDRAGASTDTQYF; CDR3 DNA: TGCAGCGTTGACCGGGCGGGAGCTAGCACAGATACGCAGTATTTT; J gene: TRBJ2-3; D gene: TRBD2; V gene: TRBV29-1; clone size: few
CDR3 protein: CASSQVLGRPQPQHF; CDR3 DNA: TGTGCCAGCAGCCAGGTCTTGGGACGGCCGCAGCCCCAGCATTTT; J gene: TRBJ1-5; D gene: NA; V gene: TRBV7-9; clone size: NA
CDR3 protein: CASSYWAARGDTEAFF; CDR3 DNA: TGTGCCAGCAGTTACTGGGCGGCCAGGGGAGACACTGAAGCTTTCTTT; J gene: TRBJ1-1; D gene: NA; V gene: TRBV6-5; clone size: many
CDR3 protein: CASTLTLTAYEQYF; CDR3 DNA: TGTGCCAGCACTCTTACCCTGACAGCCTACGAGCAGTACTTC; J gene: TRBJ2-7; D gene: NA; V gene: TRBV12-3/TRBV12-4; clone size: NA
CDR3 protein: CASSIRGQGYGYTF; CDR3 DNA: TGTGCCAGCAGCATAAGGGGACAGGGGTATGGCTACACCTTC; J gene: TRBJ1-2; D gene: TRBD1; V gene: TRBV7-2; clone size: NA
CDR3 protein: CASSAGASGSYEQYF; CDR3 DNA: TGTGCCAGTAGTGCTGGGGCTAGCGGATCCTACGAGCAGTACTTC; J gene: TRBJ2-7; D gene: TRBD2; V gene: TRBV19; clone size: many
CDR3 protein: CASSGWTYNEQFF; CDR3 DNA: TGTGCCAGCAGCGGTTGGACCTACAATGAGCAGTTCTTC; J gene: TRBJ2-1; D gene: NA; V gene: TRBV7-6; clone size: NA
CDR3 protein: CASSRRKDLYGNTIYF; CDR3 DNA: TGTGCCAGCAGCCGTCGTAAAGACCTCTATGGAAACACCATATATTTT; J gene: TRBJ1-3; D gene: NA; V gene: TRBV6-5; clone size: few
CDR3 protein: CASSFERGQSLEQYF; CDR3 DNA: TGTGCCAGCAGCTTTGAAAGGGGGCAGTCTCTCGAGCAGTACTTC; J gene: TRBJ2-7; D gene: TRBD1; V gene: TRBV11-2; clone size: few
CDR3 protein: CASSPQGRRADTQYF; CDR3 DNA: TGTGCCAGCAGTCCCCAGGGGCGGAGGGCAGATACGCAGTATTTT; J gene: TRBJ2-3; D gene: NA; V gene: TRBV12-3/TRBV12-4; clone size: NA
CDR3 protein: CASSLDGQGAQYF; CDR3 DNA: TGTGCCAGCAGCTTAGACGGCCAAGGGGCCCAGTACTTC; J gene: TRBJ2-5; D gene: NA; V gene: TRBV11-2; clone size: NA
CDR3 protein: CSARLAGEIDEQFF; CDR3 DNA: TGCAGTGCTAGGTTAGCGGGAGAGATCGATGAGCAGTTCTTC; J gene: TRBJ2-1; D gene: TRBD2; V gene: TRBV20-1; clone size: many
CDR3 protein: CASSSRTWSSYNEQFF; CDR3 DNA: TGTGCCAGCAGCTCCAGGACTTGGAGCTCCTACAATGAGCAGTTCTTC; J gene: TRBJ2-1; D gene: NA; V gene: TRBV9; clone size: few
CDR3 protein: CASSDRLNTEAFF; CDR3 DNA: TGTGCCAGCAGCGATCGACTAAACACTGAAGCTTTCTTT; J gene: TRBJ1-1; D gene: NA; V gene: TRBV7-3; clone size: NA
CDR3 protein: CASSQVVGAYEQYF; CDR3 DNA: TGTGCCAGCAGCCAAGTCGTTGGAGCCTACGAGCAGTACTTC; J gene: TRBJ2-7; D gene: NA; V gene: TRBV3-1; clone size: many
CDR3 protein: CASSLQEQETQYF; CDR3 DNA: TGTGCCAGCAGCCTACAGGAACAAGAGACCCAGTACTTC; J gene: TRBJ2-5; D gene: NA; V gene: TRBV7-6; clone size: many
CDR3 protein: CSARDLTGRTYNEQFF; CDR3 DNA: TGCAGTGCTAGAGATCTAACGGGAAGGACCTACAATGAGCAGTTCTTC; J gene: TRBJ2-1; D gene: NA; V gene: TRBV20-1; clone size: many
CDR3 protein: CASSAGQAYEQYF; CDR3 DNA: TGTGCCAGTAGTGCCGGACAAGCCTACGAGCAGTACTTC; J gene: TRBJ2-7; D gene: NA; V gene: TRBV19; clone size: few
CDR3 protein: CASSPQGQSNQPQHF; CDR3 DNA: TGTGCCAGCTCACCACAGGGACAGTCGAATCAGCCCCAGCATTTT; J gene: TRBJ1-5; D gene: TRBD1; V gene: TRBV18; clone size: NA
CDR3 protein: CASSPRVGGAGKTQYF; CDR3 DNA: TGTGCCAGCTCACCACGAGTAGGAGGGGCAGGGAAGACCCAGTACTTC; J gene: TRBJ2-5; D gene: NA; V gene: TRBV18; clone size: few
CDR3 protein: CASSLGDRYTEAFF; CDR3 DNA: TGCGCCAGCAGCTTGGGGGACAGGTACACTGAAGCTTTCTTT; J gene: TRBJ1-1; D gene: TRBD1; V gene: TRBV5-1; clone size: NA
CDR3 protein: CASSLLGRLMDEQFF; CDR3 DNA: TGCGCCAGCAGCTTACTGGGGAGGCTTATGGATGAGCAGTTCTTC; J gene: TRBJ2-1; D gene: NA; V gene: TRBV5-1; clone size: NA
CDR3 protein: CATRSSGSSRVQYF; CDR3 DNA: TGTGCCACCAGGAGTAGCGGGAGCTCCCGCGTGCAGTATTTT; J gene: TRBJ2-3; D gene: TRBD2; V gene: TRBV19; clone size: NA
CDR3 protein: CASSLAGDYTNEQFF; CDR3 DNA: TGTGCCAGCAGCTTAGCGGGGGACTACACCAATGAGCAGTTCTTC; J gene: TRBJ2-1; D gene: TRBD2; V gene: TRBV11-1; clone size: many
CDR3 protein: CASSPPVGGGQETQYF; CDR3 DNA: TGTGCCAGCAGCCCTCCGGTGGGAGGTGGACAAGAGACCCAGTACTTC; J gene: TRBJ2-5; D gene: NA; V gene: TRBV28; clone size: NA
CDR3 protein: CASSFGSGANVLTF; CDR3 DNA: TGTGCCAGCAGCTTCGGATCTGGGGCCAACGTCCTGACTTTC; J gene: TRBJ2-6; D gene: NA; V gene: TRBV11-1; clone size: few
CDR3 protein: CASSSGESEQYF; CDR3 DNA: TGTGCCAGCAGTAGCGGGGAGTCAGAGCAGTACTTC; J gene: TRBJ2-7; D gene: TRBD2; V gene: TRBV12-3/TRBV12-4; clone size: few
CDR3 protein: CASSEGRDHDRLPLHF; CDR3 DNA: TGTGCCAGCAGTGAAGGCCGGGACCACGATCGTCTGCCCCTCCACTTT; J gene: TRBJ1-6; D gene: NA; V gene: TRBV6-1; clone size: many
CDR3 protein: CASMVTNTGELFF; CDR3 DNA: TGTGCCAGTATGGTCACGAACACCGGGGAGCTGTTTTTT; J gene: TRBJ2-2; D gene: NA; V gene: TRBV19; clone size: NA
CDR3 protein: CASSKVLESNQPQHF; CDR3 DNA: TGTGCCAGCAGCAAAGTTCTGGAGAGCAATCAGCCCCAGCATTTT; J gene: TRBJ1-5; D gene: NA; V gene: TRBV21-1; clone size: few
CDR3 protein: CSVGQKPNEQFF; CDR3 DNA: TGCAGCGTAGGACAGAAGCCCAATGAGCAGTTCTTC; J gene: TRBJ2-1; D gene: NA; V gene: TRBV29-1; clone size: few
CDR3 protein: CASSWTESSSGNTIYF; CDR3 DNA: TGTGCCAGCAGTTGGACAGAGAGCAGCTCTGGAAACACCATATATTTT; J gene: TRBJ1-3; D gene: NA; V gene: TRBV28; clone size: NA
CDR3 protein: CASRGLAGGPGTSNEQFF; CDR3 DNA: TGTGCCAGCAGGGGACTAGCGGGAGGGCCGGGGACTTCCAATGAGCAGTTCTTC; J gene: TRBJ2-1; D gene: TRBD2; V gene: TRBV2; clone size: NA
CDR3 protein: CASSQAHNTEAFF; CDR3 DNA: TGCGCCAGCAGCCAGGCACATAACACTGAAGCTTTCTTT; J gene: TRBJ1-1; D gene: NA; V gene: TRBV5-1; clone size: many
CDR3 protein: CASSLNGPGSGSTDTQYF; CDR3 DNA: TGTGCCAGCAGCCTCAACGGCCCGGGTAGCGGGAGTACAGATACGCAGTATTTT; J gene: TRBJ2-3; D gene: TRBD2; V gene: TRBV7-9; clone size: few
CDR3 protein: CASSLSARGPGNTIYF; CDR3 DNA: TGTGCCAGCAGCTTATCGGCCCGAGGGCCTGGAAACACCATATATTTT; J gene: TRBJ1-3; D gene: NA; V gene: TRBV7-2; clone size: few
CDR3 protein: CASSSIAGGETQYF; CDR3 DNA: TGTGCCAGCAGCTCAATAGCGGGAGGAGAGACCCAGTACTTC; J gene: TRBJ2-5; D gene: TRBD2; V gene: TRBV13; clone size: few
CDR3 protein: CASSEAAGDQPQHF; CDR3 DNA: TGTGCCAGCAGTGAAGCAGCGGGGGATCAGCCCCAGCATTTT; J gene: TRBJ1-5; D gene: NA; V gene: TRBV6-1; clone size: many
CDR3 protein: CSVAQIEAFF; CDR3 DNA: TGCAGCGTTGCACAGATTGAAGCTTTCTTT; J gene: TRBJ1-1; D gene: NA; V gene: TRBV29-1; clone size: NA
CDR3 protein: CASRQGFQETQYF; CDR3 DNA: TGCGCCAGCAGGCAGGGGTTCCAAGAGACCCAGTACTTC; J gene: TRBJ2-5; D gene: NA; V gene: TRBV5-1; clone size: NA
CDR3 protein: CASSPGLAGWTGELFF; CDR3 DNA: TGTGCCAGCAGCCCGGGACTAGCGGGATGGACCGGGGAGCTGTTTTTT; J gene: TRBJ2-2; D gene: TRBD2; V gene: TRBV9; clone size: NA
CDR3 protein: CASSLGSQPQHF; CDR3 DNA: TGTGCCAGCAGCCTTGGAAGTCAGCCCCAGCATTTT; J gene: TRBJ1-5; D gene: NA; V gene: TRBV3-1; clone size: NA